This T cell receptor beta chain appears in the sequencing data of a study of T cells in Graves' hyperthyroidism and ophthalmopathy. Per the germline V gene, CDR1 is MNHNY and CDR2 is SVGAGI (reference sequence). Between the trimmed V and J ends, which lost 0 bases and 5 bases, there was a span of 17 bases. The CDR3 totals 17 residues. Regions amplified from RNA transcripts were the TCR beta CDR3 regions. In the first-round RT-PCR of the TCR CDR3, the HTBI primer set was used. TCRdb re-derived calls from the multiplex PCR reads in MiXCR, one entry per CDR3 protein. Of nearly 250,000 distinct CDR3 sequences in the sample, about a sixth were seen once. This clonotype was counted at least ten times. Together with thyroid ultrasound, orbital computed tomography, serum thyroxine and TRAb, clinical symptoms were used for diagnoses.

This TCR was recovered from a woman aged 18-30 years with Graves' ophthalmopathy. The chain is built from TRBV6-6 and TRBJ1-5; D call uncertain. Sequenced sample: blood. The CDR3 coding sequence is TGTGCCAGCAGTTACTCCGCTCGGAGGGAGTGGGATCAGCCCCAGCATTTT. It is translated as CASSYSARREWDQPQHF.